This T cell receptor beta chain appears in the sequencing data of a study of blood T cell repertoires in COVID-19. Study details: Samples taken during acute and convalescent COVID-19 were collected in the United States, Italy and Spain.

Looked up from germline, CDR1 is SEHNR and CDR2 is FQNEAQ (reference sequence). The CDR3 loop spans 13 amino acids. V lost 3 bases and J lost 8, with 13 bases in between. Using immunoSEQ multiplex PCR, the repertoire was profiled, and TCRdb retains in-frame clones only, with some absent. The sample consists of about 100,000 clones, about 89% of them appearing once. This chain joins TRBV7-9 and TRBJ1-1; possibly TRBD1 for D (5 bases). The sample was peripheral blood. The source is a young woman with acute or convalescent COVID-19. CDR3 residues: CASSFQGTVEAFF. CDR3 in DNA: TGTGCCAGCAGCTTCCAGGGTACGGTGGAAGCTTTCTTT.